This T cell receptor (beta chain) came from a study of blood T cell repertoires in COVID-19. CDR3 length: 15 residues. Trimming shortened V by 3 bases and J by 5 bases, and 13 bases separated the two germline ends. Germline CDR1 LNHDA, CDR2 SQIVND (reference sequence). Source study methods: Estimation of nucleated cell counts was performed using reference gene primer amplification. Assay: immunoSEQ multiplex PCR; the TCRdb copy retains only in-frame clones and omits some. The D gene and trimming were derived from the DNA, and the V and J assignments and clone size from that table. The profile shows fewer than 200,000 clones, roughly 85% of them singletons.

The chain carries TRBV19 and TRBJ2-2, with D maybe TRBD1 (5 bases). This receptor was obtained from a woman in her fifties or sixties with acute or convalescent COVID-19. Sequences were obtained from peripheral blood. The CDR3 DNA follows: TGTGCCAGTAGTATTCGGATAGCAGGGACCGGGGAGCTGTTTTTT. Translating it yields CASSIRIAGTGELFF.